The 25 T cell receptor beta chains reported below all come from one sample, sequenced in a study of T cell repertoires in cytomegalovirus infection. TCRdb processed the reads anew with MiXCR; each CDR3 protein has one entry. The sample carries approximately 150,000 distinct CDR3 sequences, roughly 20% recorded once. The antigens of these receptors remain unknown. The input for sequencing was CD8+ T cells from cultured PBMCs, taken from culture after CMV antigen stimulation. These receptors were collected from a human donor in good health (CMV status not recorded). Some clones in this sample may be carry-over from other donors' samples.

V and J are TRBV4-1 and TRBJ2-3; D possibly corresponds to TRBD1 (6 bases). Looked up from germline, CDR1 is MGHRA and CDR2 is YSYEKL. V was cut by 0 bases and J by 3 bases, with 16 bases left in between. The CDR3 totals 17 residues. The CDR3 here is CASSQDEGTRVTDTQYF. In DNA, the CDR3 is TGCGCCAGCAGCCAAGACGAGGGGACAAGGGTTACAGATACGCAGTATTTT.

The chain carries TRBV9 and TRBJ2-2; D possibly uses TRBD1 or TRBD2 (5 bases each). Germline CDR1 and CDR2: SGDLS and YYNGEE. The V gene lost 3 bases and the J gene lost 7 bases, with 13 bases spanning the gap. This CDR3 comprises 14 residues. This CDR3 reads CASSGGRGGGELFF. DNA for the CDR3: TGTGCCAGCAGCGGGGGCCGTGGGGGCGGGGAGCTGTTTTTT.

This clonotype was found a few times. The chain couples TRBV29-1 to TRBJ1-1, with 7 bases lining up with TRBD1. With V trimmed by 5 bases and J by 3 bases, 9 bases remained unmatched. The CDR3 has 14 amino acids. CDR1 is SQVTM, CDR2 ANQGSEA, per germline. CDR3: CSVHRGGVDTEAFF. The DNA of the CDR3 is TGCAGCGTTCACAGGGGTGGGGTGGACACTGAAGCTTTCTTT.

This clonotype was counted a few times. The chain recombines TRBV11-2 with TRBJ1-2, with a possible D match to TRBD1 (5 bases). The germline V gene has CDR1 SGHAT and CDR2 FQNNGV. The CDR3 is made up of 14 amino acids. The V end lost 4 bases, the J end lost 7 bases, and 16 bases lay between the germline ends. The CDR3, as DNA: TGTGCCAGCAGCTGGGGGATGGGGTTAAGTGGCTACACCTTC. This gives the protein CASSWGMGLSGYTF.

The chain is built from TRBV12-3 or TRBV12-4 and TRBJ1-6; 10 bases map to TRBD1. V lost 4 bases and J lost 6; bases outside the gene matches: 6. The CDR3 is 16 residues long. In DNA form, the CDR3 reads TGTGCCAGCAGTTCCCCGTGGGACAGGGGTAATTCACCCCTCCACTTT. Protein product: CASSSPWDRGNSPLHF.

The chain recombines TRBV4-3 with TRBJ1-5; D is undetermined. V shed 0 bases and J shed 3 bases, with 12 bases lying between them. In germline, CDR1 is LGHNA, CDR2 YSLEER. The CDR3 contains 16 residues. The CDR3 protein is CASSQDGHGPNQPQHF. As DNA, the CDR3 is TGCGCCAGCAGCCAAGATGGGCACGGACCCAATCAGCCCCAGCATTTT.

The chain employs TRBV12-3 or TRBV12-4 and TRBJ2-5, with 7 bases matching TRBD2. The CDR3 loop spans 14 amino acids. The trim removed 7 bases at V and 3 bases at J, leaving 8 bases unmatched. The CDR3 protein is CASTPAGREETQYF. CDR3 DNA sequence: TGTGCCAGCACCCCCGCGGGGAGGGAAGAGACCCAGTACTTC.

The V and J genes are TRBV7-9 and TRBJ2-7, with TRBD2 identical over 10 bases. Looked up from germline, CDR1 is SEHNR and CDR2 is FQNEAQ (reference sequence). After removal of 5 bases from V and 4 bases from J, the junction contained 8 bases not matched to a gene. The CDR3 is 15 residues long. Here the CDR3 DNA reads TGTGCCAGCAGCGCTAGCGGGGGCCGACCGTACGAGCAGTACTTC. Its translation: CASSASGGRPYEQYF.

This chain connects TRBV6-5 to TRBJ2-1; no reliable D call. V was clipped by 0 bases and J by 8 bases, with 14 bases between them. The CDR3 consists of 15 residues. Germline CDR1 and CDR2: MNHEY and SVGAGI. Here the CDR3 DNA reads TGTGCCAGCAGTTACTCGACACGTGGGTCCTATGAGCAGTTCTTC. Residues: CASSYSTRGSYEQFF.

This chain links TRBV28 with TRBJ1-5; tentatively, D is TRBD1 (5 bases). V was cut by 6 bases and J by 3 bases, with 12 bases left in between. The germline V gene has CDR1 MDHEN and CDR2 SYDVKM. The CDR3 loop spans 14 amino acids. The CDR3 nucleotides are TGTGCCAGCAGCACAGACAGTCTCAATCAGCCCCAGCATTTT. It specifies CASSTDSLNQPQHF. The complete variable domain, with remaining parts taken from reference TRBV28 and TRBJ1-5, reads DVKVTQSSRYLVKRTGEKVFLECVQDMDHENMFWYRQDPGLGLRLIYFSYDVKMKEKGDIPEGYSVSREKKERFSLILESASTNQTSMYLCASSTDSLNQPQHFGDGTRLSIL.

The chain combines TRBV12-3 or TRBV12-4 with TRBJ1-3, with 8 bases aligning to TRBD1. This CDR3 has 17 amino acids. The trim removed 7 bases at V and 0 bases at J, leaving 11 bases unmatched. The CDR3 DNA sequence: TGTGCCAGCACTAGCGGACAGGGAGGAAACTCTGGAAACACCATATATTTT. This codes for CASTSGQGGNSGNTIYF.

This clonotype is a singleton in its sample. The chain uses TRBV5-6 and TRBJ2-7, with a weak D call TRBD2 (5 bases). CDR3 length: 15 residues. V lost 4 bases and J 0 bases, leaving 14 bases between the germline ends. Germline V CDR1 and CDR2: SGHDT, YYEEEE. In DNA, the CDR3 is TGTGCCAGCAGCCGAGAGGGTGATGGCTCCTACGAGCAGTACTTC. Translation gives CASSREGDGSYEQYF.

This clonotype was picked up a small number of times. The CDR3 region is CASSHLRLATSTDTQYF. DNA of the CDR3: TGTGCCAGCAGCCATCTCCGACTAGCGACCAGCACAGATACGCAGTATTTT. This chain uses TRBV14 with TRBJ2-3, with 8 bases aligning to TRBD2. This CDR3 region has 17 residues. The trim removed 3 bases at V and 0 bases at J, leaving 8 bases unmatched. Germline V gene sequence: CDR1 SGHDN, CDR2 FVKESK.

This clonotype was picked up a small number of times. The chain has TRBV19 and TRBJ1-5; D remains unclear. Trimming removed 8 bases from V and 6 bases from J, with 8 bases in between. This CDR3 region has 11 residues. Per the germline V gene, CDR1 is LNHDA and CDR2 is SQIVND (reference sequence). In nucleotides, the CDR3 is TGTGCCAGTGGGAGGGTTCAGCCCCAGCATTTT. Amino acid sequence: CASGRVQPQHF.

The chain has TRBV7-2 and TRBJ2-5; TRBD1 might be the D (6 bases). The CDR3 has 15 amino acids. CDR1 and CDR2 from the germline V gene are SGHTA and FQGNSA. The V and J ends lost 5 bases and 5 bases respectively, with 18 bases between them. CDR3 protein: CASSPDRTPGETQYF. The CDR3 DNA reads TGTGCCAGCAGCCCGGACAGAACCCCCGGGGAGACCCAGTACTTC.

This clonotype has more than one count but fewer than ten. The gene calls are TRBV4-1 and TRBJ1-1, with D perhaps TRBD1 (5 bases). Trimming shortened V by 3 bases and J by 5 bases, and 19 bases separated the two germline ends. Per germline, CDR1 MGHRA and CDR2 YSYEKL. The CDR3 contains 16 residues. CDR3 amino acids: CASSQNPGGGGTEAFF. The CDR3 DNA follows: TGCGCCAGCAGCCAGAACCCCGGGGGAGGAGGGACTGAAGCTTTCTTT.

The genes are TRBV6-1 and TRBJ1-5; possibly TRBD1 for D (5 bases). With 2 bases removed from V and 2 bases from J, the gap between germline ends came to 13 bases. Germline CDR1 is MNHNS and CDR2 is SASEGT. This CDR3 contains 16 residues. In nucleotides, the CDR3 is TGTGCCAGCAGTGAACGTGACAGACGTGGCAATCAGCCCCAGCATTTT. Its protein product is CASSERDRRGNQPQHF.

The chain recombines TRBV7-2 with TRBJ2-7, with D hard to call. The CDR3 loop spans 12 amino acids. The ends were cut back, 3 bases at V and 2 bases at J, with 5 bases in the middle. Germline CDR1 reads SGHTA; CDR2 reads FQGNSA. The CDR3 reads CASSFVAYEQYF. The CDR3 DNA reads as TGTGCCAGCAGCTTCGTAGCCTACGAGCAGTACTTC.

The chain combines TRBV3-1 with TRBJ1-2, with D unresolved. Germline V gene sequence: CDR1 LGHDT, CDR2 YNNKEL (reference sequence). The CDR3 is 17 amino acids. The ends were cut back, 1 base at V and 0 bases at J, with 15 bases in the middle. Written as DNA, the CDR3 is TGTGCCAGCAGCCAAGCGCAGTTTGTCAAAGCTAACTATGGCTACACCTTC. Translated, it gives CASSQAQFVKANYGYTF. Full variable domain (rest looked up from reference TRBV3-1 and TRBJ1-2): DTAVSQTPKYLVTQMGNDKSIKCEQNLGHDTMYWYKQDSKKFLKIMFSYNNKELIINETVPNRFSPKSPDKAHLNLHINSLELGDSAVYFCASSQAQFVKANYGYTFGSGTRLTVV.

There are a few counts of this clonotype. The CDR3: CASSLALRTGGKETQYF. The CDR3 DNA sequence: TGTGCCAGCAGCTTAGCCTTGCGGACAGGGGGGAAAGAGACCCAGTACTTC. J is TRBJ2-5 and V is TRBV7-6, with 10 bases identical to TRBD1. CDR3 length: 17 residues. Per the germline V gene, CDR1 is SGHVS and CDR2 is FNYEAQ. V trimming: 0 bases; J trimming: 3 bases; junction bases outside the gene matches: 7.

This clonotype turned up a few times. The V call is TRBV7-7, the J call TRBJ2-2, with 10 bases lining up with TRBD1. J gave up 4 bases and V 2 bases, and 7 bases lay outside the gene matches. CDR1 SSHAT and CDR2 FNYEAQ come from the germline V gene (reference sequence). The CDR3 runs to 17 residues. The CDR3 loop is CASSLRGTGVGTGELFF. CDR3 nucleotides: TGTGCCAGCAGCTTACGCGGGACAGGGGTCGGCACCGGGGAGCTGTTTTTT.

The V and J genes are TRBV4-1 and TRBJ2-3; 10 bases agree with TRBD2. CDR3 length: 16 amino acids. The V gene end was trimmed by 3 bases and the J gene end by 0 bases; junction bases not matched to a gene: 3. Germline lookup yields CDR1 MGHRA and CDR2 YSYEKL. CDR3 loop: CASSHPSGGSTDTQYF. For the CDR3, the DNA is TGCGCCAGCAGCCACCCTAGCGGGGGCAGCACAGATACGCAGTATTTT.

This clonotype was counted a few times. V gene TRBV4-1 combines with J gene TRBJ2-1; 10 bases line up with TRBD2. The germline CDR1 and CDR2 sequences are MGHRA and YSYEKL. J lost 4 bases, V lost 0 bases, and 9 bases had no gene match. The CDR3 is 18 amino acids. CDR3 region: CASSQDRLAGASYNEQFF. In DNA, the CDR3 is TGCGCCAGCAGCCAAGATCGGCTAGCGGGGGCTTCGTACAATGAGCAGTTCTTC.

This clonotype appeared a few times. The rearrangement uses TRBV12-3 or TRBV12-4 and TRBJ2-3; D ambiguous. This CDR3 contains 12 residues. V dropped 8 bases and J dropped 3 bases, with 9 bases sitting between them. The CDR3 nucleotides are TGTGCCAGCGCCGTAAGGACAGATACGCAGTATTTT. This codes for CASAVRTDTQYF.

This clonotype was observed at least ten times. The V gene is TRBV27, the J gene TRBJ1-2, with TRBD1 identical over 7 bases. The V and J ends lost 5 bases and 11 bases, in that order; junction bases with no gene match: 8. The CDR3 consists of 12 residues. The germline V gene encodes CDR1 MNHEY and CDR2 SMNVEV (reference sequence). The CDR3 nucleotides read TGTGCCAGCAGTACCCCGACAGGGCGATACACCTTC. Amino acid sequence: CASSTPTGRYTF.